This is a list of T cell receptor beta chains from one sample in a study of blood T cell repertoires in COVID-19. TCRdb's copy holds only in-frame clones and misses some; the assay was immunoSEQ multiplex PCR. The top ten clones hold 3% to 4.5% of a sample with more than 110,000 clones, 84% of them seen once. Sequencing was done on a sample of peripheral blood. The source of these receptors is a woman aged 55 to 70 with acute or convalescent COVID-19. The CDR3 runs from the conserved cysteine through the conserved F or W. Expanded clones are given a class, and other clones once, few, many or no size at all.

v_gene	abundance	j_gene	CDR3aa
TRBV28	NA	TRBJ2-7	CASSGTSGPPEQYF
TRBV6-1	NA	TRBJ1-5	CASSDGGGPQHF
TRBV7-2	NA	TRBJ1-5	CASSLWASDQPQHF
TRBV6-6	NA	TRBJ2-7	CASSYSFPTEQYF
TRBV5-1	NA	TRBJ2-7	CASREVPDIAYEQYF
TRBV15	NA	TRBJ2-3	CATSSPPGTDTQYF
TRBV7-2	few	TRBJ2-7	CASSLAGTSGYEQYF
TRBV28	NA	TRBJ1-2	CASRQAGQGAVDGYTF
TRBV6-5	NA	TRBJ2-7	CASSYGPSYEQYF
TRBV3-1/TRBV3-2	NA	TRBJ2-2	CASSQAPRVTNTGELFF
TRBV5-1	NA	TRBJ1-2	CASSLGLWDGYTF
TRBV28	NA	TRBJ1-1	CASRRGQGNTEAFF
TRBV7-2	NA	TRBJ2-2	CASSSPGLAGPRGGELFF
TRBV28	NA	TRBJ2-7	CASSFVPQGEQYF
TRBV29-1	NA	TRBJ2-7	CSVGRLSGSEQYF
TRBV28	NA	TRBJ2-7	CASLGTAPFREQYF
TRBV28	NA	TRBJ1-6	CASSLRNYNSPLHF
TRBV28	NA	TRBJ2-7	CASSFGVGQTYEQYF